This T cell receptor (beta chain) was found in a study of blood T cell repertoires in COVID-19. Study information: Both acute and convalescent COVID-19 samples were obtained from the United States, Italy and Spain. PBMCs, B-cell-depleted T cells, or T cells were the source of the cDNA or gDNA that made up the material.

As processed by the authors: Reference gene primer amplification gave estimated nucleated cell counts. This table comes from immunoSEQ multiplex PCR, and its TCRdb copy is limited to in-frame clones, with some not included. V, J and clone size are those of that table, while D and trimming were read from the DNA. The sample has around 200,000 clones; roughly four fifths are singletons. Germline V gives CDR1 SGHTA, CDR2 FQGNSA. The CDR3 covers 15 residues. V shed 5 bases and J 1 base; nucleotides not matched to a gene: 4. The receptor's source is a woman between 35 and 50 years old with acute or convalescent COVID-19. Sequencing was performed on peripheral blood. This sequence joins TRBV7-2 and TRBJ2-7; 11 nucleotides agree with TRBD2. The CDR3 sequence is CASSQTSGSSYEQYF. The CDR3 DNA reads TGTGCCAGCAGCCAAACTAGCGGGAGTTCCTACGAGCAGTACTTC. The full variable domain, rest sourced from reference TRBV7-2 and TRBJ2-7, is GAGVSQSPSNKVTEKGKDVELRCDPISGHTALYWYRQSLGQGLEFLIYFQGNSAPDKSGLPSDRFSAERTGGSVSTLTIQRTQQEDSAVYLCASSQTSGSSYEQYFGPGTRLTVT.